The rows below give T cell receptor beta chains drawn from one sample of a study of PD-1 blockade in classical Hodgkin lymphoma. Repertoires were generated with immunoSEQ multiplex PCR, while TCRdb's copy carries only in-frame clones and drops some. The data contain approximately 50,000 clones, around 78% of them singletons. The specimen comprised peripheral blood mononuclear cells (PBMCs), sampled before the second cycle of nivolumab. These receptors were obtained from a human donor with classical Hodgkin lymphoma. Each CDR3 is given with its conserved first and last residue. Fields, in order: CDR3 length, V gene, D gene, clone size, J gene, CDR3 DNA, CDR3 protein. The D gene is left open where the match is weak. The size field is filled for only some rows; it gives once, few, many or a size class.

CDR3 length: 22
V gene: TRBV21-1
D gene: .
clone size: .
J gene: TRBJ2-5
CDR3 DNA: TGTGCCAGCAGCAAAGGGTTTCCTCCCCCCCATTTACTAGATGAGGGCGGCGAGACCCAGTACTTC
CDR3 protein: CASSKGFPPPHLLDEGGETQYF

CDR3 length: 17
V gene: TRBV6-4
D gene: TRBD2
clone size: .
J gene: TRBJ2-3
CDR3 DNA: TGTGCCAGCAGCCGGAGGCTAGCGGGATCGCACCCAGATACGCAGTATTTT
CDR3 protein: CASSRRLAGSHPDTQYF

CDR3 length: 14
V gene: TRBV19
D gene: .
clone size: .
J gene: TRBJ1-3
CDR3 DNA: TGTGCCAGTAGTGGAGACAGCTCTGGAAACACCATATATTTT
CDR3 protein: CASSGDSSGNTIYF

CDR3 length: 10
V gene: TRBV6-6
D gene: .
clone size: .
J gene: TRBJ2-1
CDR3 DNA: TGTGCCAGCGAGAGAGAGGAGCAGTTCTTC
CDR3 protein: CASEREEQFF

CDR3 length: 14
V gene: TRBV29-1
D gene: TRBD2
clone size: .
J gene: TRBJ2-7
CDR3 DNA: TGCAGCGTTATAGGACTAGCGGAGTTCTACGAGCAGTACTTC
CDR3 protein: CSVIGLAEFYEQYF

CDR3 length: 12
V gene: TRBV12-5
D gene: .
clone size: .
J gene: TRBJ1-2
CDR3 DNA: TGTGCTAGTGGTTTCACGGGCTATGGCTACACCTTC
CDR3 protein: CASGFTGYGYTF

CDR3 length: 13
V gene: TRBV4-3
D gene: TRBD1
clone size: .
J gene: TRBJ1-2
CDR3 DNA: TGCGCCAGCAGCATAGACAGGGTGGGAGGCTACACCTTC
CDR3 protein: CASSIDRVGGYTF

CDR3 length: 14
V gene: TRBV28
D gene: .
clone size: .
J gene: TRBJ1-4
CDR3 DNA: TGTGCCAGCAGTTCACCCCCAGCTAATGAAAAACTGTTTTTT
CDR3 protein: CASSSPPANEKLFF

CDR3 length: 16
V gene: TRBV4-3
D gene: .
clone size: .
J gene: TRBJ2-1
CDR3 DNA: TGCGCCAGCAGCCAAGATACGCAGAGGGCCTACAATGAGCAGTTCTTC
CDR3 protein: CASSQDTQRAYNEQFF

CDR3 length: 18
V gene: TRBV7-3
D gene: .
clone size: few
J gene: TRBJ1-2
CDR3 DNA: TGTGCCAGCAGGTCGCTCAACCCAGAGGCCCCCCGGACTTATGGCTACACCTTC
CDR3 protein: CASRSLNPEAPRTYGYTF

CDR3 length: 15
V gene: TRBV6-5
D gene: .
clone size: .
J gene: TRBJ1-2
CDR3 DNA: TGTGCCAGCAGCCCTACTACAGGGTTGTACTATGGCTACACCTTC
CDR3 protein: CASSPTTGLYYGYTF

CDR3 length: 17
V gene: TRBV2
D gene: TRBD1
clone size: .
J gene: TRBJ2-2
CDR3 DNA: TGTGCCAGCAGCCCCGGGACAGGGAGAGGGAACACCGGGGAGCTGTTTTTT
CDR3 protein: CASSPGTGRGNTGELFF

CDR3 length: 13
V gene: TRBV6-6
D gene: .
clone size: .
J gene: TRBJ1-2
CDR3 DNA: TGTGCCAGCAGTTCACAGGGTCCCTATGGCTACACCTTC
CDR3 protein: CASSSQGPYGYTF